These 6 T cell receptor beta chains came from one sample sequenced in a study of blood T cell repertoires in COVID-19. Libraries were prepared by immunoSEQ multiplex PCR; TCRdb keeps only in-frame clonotypes and omits some of them. The sample includes about 35,000 clones, about 80% seen only once; the top ten take 3.6%. The sample comprised peripheral blood. Receptors originate from a man aged 45-65 years with acute or convalescent COVID-19.

The chain is built from TRBV19 and TRBJ1-1; no firm D call. This CDR3 is 15 amino acids long. Germline V gene sequence: CDR1 LNHDA, CDR2 SQIVND (reference sequence). Trimming took off 1 base at V and 0 bases at J, with 9 bases between the two ends. Written as DNA, the CDR3 is TGTGCCAGTAGTATAGGGCCCAGAATGAACACTGAAGCTTTCTTT. As protein: CASSIGPRMNTEAFF.

This sequence joins TRBV9 and TRBJ1-4, with D possibly matching TRBD1 (5 bases). Looked up from germline, CDR1 is SGDLS and CDR2 is YYNGEE. The CDR3 sequence is 16 residues long. V lost 3 bases and J lost 4, with 16 bases in between. CDR3 residues: CASSDSLDSYNEKLFF. As DNA, the CDR3 is TGTGCCAGCAGCGACAGCCTAGACAGCTATAATGAAAAACTGTTTTTT.

CDR3 in DNA: TGTGCCAGCAGCTCCGTCGGCGGGAGCACAGATACGCAGTATTTT. Amino acids: CASSSVGGSTDTQYF. This sequence joins TRBV7-3 and TRBJ2-3; TRBD2 might be the D (5 bases). CDR1 and CDR2 from the germline V gene are SGHTA and FQGTGA. The CDR3 covers 15 residues. Trimming cost V 4 bases and J 0 bases, with 11 bases left between them.

The chain couples TRBV4-1 to TRBJ2-7; 10 bases fit TRBD1. The V segment lost 5 bases and the J segment 5 bases; nucleotides outside the gene matches: 9. The CDR3 totals 15 residues. The V gene's germline CDR1 is MGHRA and CDR2 YSYEKL. The CDR3 here is CASSVRDRGGHEQYF. The CDR3, as DNA: TGCGCCAGCAGCGTCCGGGACAGGGGTGGCCACGAGCAGTACTTC.

The chain has TRBV18 and TRBJ2-1; TRBD2 matches 13 bases. V lost 0 bases and J lost 8; bases outside the gene matches: 7. The CDR3 is made up of 17 amino acids. Germline assignment: CDR1 KGHSH and CDR2 LQKENI. Here the CDR3 DNA reads TGTGCCAGCTCACCACCGAACCGGACTAGCGGGAGTCATGAGCAGTTCTTC. Amino acid sequence: CASSPPNRTSGSHEQFF. Full variable domain (missing parts from reference TRBV18 and TRBJ2-1): NAGVMQNPRHLVRRRGQEARLRCSPMKGHSHVYWYRQLPEEGLKFMVYLQKENIIDESGMPKERFSAEFPKEGPSILRIQQVVRGDSAAYFCASSPPNRTSGSHEQFFGPGTRLTVL.

Here the CDR3 reads CASSFGGDGYTF. The CDR3 DNA reads as TGTGCCAGCAGTTTCGGCGGCGATGGCTACACCTTC. This chain links TRBV12-3 or TRBV12-4 with TRBJ1-2, with unresolved D. The CDR3 has 12 amino acids. V lost 3 bases, J lost 6 bases, and 8 bases lay in between.